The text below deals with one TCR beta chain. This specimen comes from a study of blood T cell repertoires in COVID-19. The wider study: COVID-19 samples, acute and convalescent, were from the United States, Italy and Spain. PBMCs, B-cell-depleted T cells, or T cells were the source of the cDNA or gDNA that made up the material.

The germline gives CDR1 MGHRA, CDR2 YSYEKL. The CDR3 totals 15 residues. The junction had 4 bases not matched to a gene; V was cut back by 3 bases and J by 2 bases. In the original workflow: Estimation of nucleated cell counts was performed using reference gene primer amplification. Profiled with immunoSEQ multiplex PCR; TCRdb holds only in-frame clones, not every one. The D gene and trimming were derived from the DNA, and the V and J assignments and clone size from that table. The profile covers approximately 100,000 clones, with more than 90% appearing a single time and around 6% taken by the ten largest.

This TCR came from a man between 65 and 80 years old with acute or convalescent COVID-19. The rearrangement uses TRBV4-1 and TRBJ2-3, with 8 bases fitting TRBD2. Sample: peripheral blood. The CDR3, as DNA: TGCGCCAGCAGCCAGACGGGGGGGCCCACAGATACGCAGTATTTT. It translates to CASSQTGGPTDTQYF.